Below, 28 T cell receptor beta chains from the same sample are listed, as sequenced in a study of OX40 agonist ivuxolimab in advanced cancers. Profiling relied on immunoSEQ multiplex PCR, and the TCRdb table lists in-frame clones only, not all of them. The repertoire has about 61,000 clones, around nine tenths of them found once; the top ten carry under 20%. The material was CD4+ or CD8+ T cells sorted from blood, obtained in a trial of the OX40 agonist ivuxolimab. Source of these receptors: an adult with an advanced solid tumor such as melanoma, head and neck, liver or kidney cancer.

The chain joins TRBV6-1 to TRBJ2-2, with D maybe TRBD2 (6 bases). CDR3 length: 13 residues. Germline CDR1 is MNHNS and CDR2 is SASEGT. Trimming took 10 bases from V and 9 from J, leaving 18 bases between them. CDR3 loop: CATSTALARELFF. DNA for the CDR3: TGTGCCACCTCAACAGCTCTAGCGAGGGAGCTGTTTTTT.

The V and J genes are TRBV19 and TRBJ2-1; 11 bases map to TRBD2. Trimming took 3 bases from V and 6 from J; bases not matched to a gene: 10. The CDR3 extends over 17 amino acids. Germline-derived CDR1 and CDR2 are LNHDA and SQIVND (reference sequence). The CDR3 protein is CASSIRLAGLNPNEQFF. The CDR3 region has the DNA TGTGCCAGTAGTATTCGACTAGCGGGATTAAATCCCAATGAGCAGTTCTTC.

Only one count was recorded for this clone. The chain couples TRBV7-9 to TRBJ2-2, with 13 bases matching TRBD2. Germline V gene data show CDR1 as SEHNR and CDR2 as FQNEAQ (reference sequence). V dropped 8 bases and J dropped 2; count of bases not matched to a gene: 8. The CDR3 consists of 17 residues. The CDR3 DNA sequence: TGTGCCAGCTTCGGACTAGCGGGAGCCGTAAACACCGGGGAGCTGTTTTTT. Its translation: CASFGLAGAVNTGELFF.

This clone has just one count. The rearrangement joins TRBV6-6 to TRBJ2-2; weak D call: TRBD1 (5 bases). The CDR3 loop spans 13 amino acids. Trimming took off 7 bases at V and 2 bases at J, with 8 bases between the two ends. Germline values: CDR1 MNHNY, CDR2 SVGAGI (reference sequence). CDR3 sequence reads: CASTDRNTGELFF. CDR3 coding DNA: TGTGCCAGCACCGACAGAAACACCGGGGAGCTGTTTTTT.

The gene calls are TRBV25-1 and TRBJ2-7, with TRBD2 as a possible D gene (5 bases). Germline lookup yields CDR1 MGHDK and CDR2 SYGVNS. Trimming cost V 3 bases and J 5 bases, with 14 bases left between them. This CDR3 is 14 amino acids long. In DNA, the CDR3 is TGTGCCAGCAGTGAGAGCCGGGGTTTCAACGAGCAGTACTTC. Translating gives CASSESRGFNEQYF.

This clone has more than one count but fewer than ten. The gene calls are TRBV20-1 and TRBJ1-1; D gene unclear. Per germline, CDR1 DFQATT and CDR2 SNEGSKA (reference sequence). This CDR3 contains 11 residues. Deletions cut 1 base from V and 5 bases from J, with 5 bases between. CDR3 DNA sequence: TGCAGTGCTAGAGTTGGGACTGAAGCTTTCTTT. Translation: CSARVGTEAFF.

The chain joins TRBV27 to TRBJ2-3, with D possibly TRBD2 on 6 matching bases. Trimming cost V 2 bases and J 5 bases, with 11 bases left between them. This CDR3 region has 14 residues. CDR1 and CDR2 (germline): MNHEY, SMNVEV (reference sequence). The CDR3: CASSLVVGGDTQYF. The CDR3 bases are TGTGCCAGCAGTTTAGTCGTGGGGGGAGATACGCAGTATTTT.

The chain uses TRBV28 and TRBJ2-5, with D hard to call. The germline CDR1 and CDR2 sequences are MDHEN and SYDVKM. This CDR3 has 14 residues. Trimming stripped 6 bases from V and 5 bases from J, with 16 bases between. The CDR3 sequence: CASSQLGLEETQYF. CDR3 DNA sequence: TGTGCCAGCAGCCAACTGGGGTTGGAGGAGACCCAGTACTTC.

V usage is TRBV7-9 and J usage is TRBJ2-7, with 10 bases that match TRBD1. CDR3 size: 17 residues. Germline V gene lookup returns CDR1 SEHNR and CDR2 FQNEAQ (reference sequence). V was clipped by 5 bases and J by 0 bases; unmatched bases: 10. The CDR3 here is CASSNRDRGPNSYEQYF. The CDR3 coding sequence is TGTGCCAGCAGCAACCGGGACAGGGGCCCAAACTCCTACGAGCAGTACTTC.

The rearrangement joins TRBV7-6 to TRBJ2-1; 14 bases fit TRBD2. The germline CDR1 and CDR2 sequences are SGHVS and FNYEAQ. CDR3 size: 17 residues. Trimming removed 5 bases from V and 0 bases from J; junction bases left unmatched: 3. CDR3 in DNA: TGTGCCAGCAGCCCAGGGACTAGCGGGAGCTCCTACAATGAGCAGTTCTTC. The encoded protein is CASSPGTSGSSYNEQFF. The variable domain in full, completed from reference TRBV7-6 and TRBJ2-1, reads GAGVSQSPRYKVTKRGQDVALRCDPISGHVSLYWYRQALGQGPEFLTYFNYEAQQDKSGLPNDRFSAERPEGSISTLTIQRTEQRDSAMYRCASSPGTSGSSYNEQFFGPGTRLTVL.

The rearrangement uses TRBV29-1 and TRBJ2-2; perhaps TRBD1 as D (6 bases). Per germline, CDR1 SQVTM and CDR2 ANQGSEA. The germline V and J ends were trimmed by 0 bases and 0 bases, with 8 bases remaining between them. The CDR3 loop spans 15 amino acids. This CDR3 reads CSVEDGTTNTGELFF. For the CDR3, the DNA is TGCAGCGTTGAAGATGGGACAACGAACACCGGGGAGCTGTTTTTT.

This chain joins TRBV9 and TRBJ2-1, with TRBD2 matching over 12 bases. The trim removed 4 bases at V and 0 bases at J, leaving 5 bases unmatched. The CDR3 sequence is 17 residues long. The germline V gene has CDR1 SGDLS and CDR2 YYNGEE. This chain's CDR3 is CASSPPTSGSSYNEQFF. CDR3 in DNA: TGTGCCAGCAGCCCACCGACTAGCGGGAGCTCCTACAATGAGCAGTTCTTC. Combining the CDR3 with reference TRBV9 and TRBJ2-1 gives the whole variable domain DSGVTQTPKHLITATGQRVTLRCSPRSGDLSVYWYQQSLDQGLQFLIQYYNGEERAKGNILERFSAQQFPDLHSELNLSSLELGDSALYFCASSPPTSGSSYNEQFFGPGTRLTVL.

This clone was seen a handful of times. The V and J genes are TRBV12-5 and TRBJ2-7; D gene unclear. The CDR3 sequence is 11 residues long. V was trimmed by 5 bases and J by 6 bases, leaving 8 bases between them. Germline CDR1 is LGHNT and CDR2 is FRNRAP. CDR3 sequence (DNA): TGTGCTAGTGGTCTGATATCCGAGCAGTACTTC. This encodes CASGLISEQYF.

V is TRBV15 and J is TRBJ1-1; D may be TRBD1 (5 bases). The germline V and J ends were trimmed by 3 bases and 0 bases, with 14 bases remaining between them. Germline-derived CDR1 and CDR2 are LNHNV and YYDKDF (reference sequence). There are 16 residues in the CDR3. CDR3 sequence (DNA): TGTGCCACCAGCAGCGGGACCGAATTAATGAACACTGAAGCTTTCTTT. The encoded protein is CATSSGTELMNTEAFF.

About this clone: Additional DNA sequences in this sample encode the identical CDR3. The genes are TRBV4-3 and TRBJ2-1; 8 bases line up with TRBD2. The germline V gene has CDR1 LGHNA and CDR2 YSLEER. CDR3 size: 15 residues. V lost 1 base, J lost 4 bases, and 3 bases stayed unmatched. CDR3 coding DNA: TGCGCCAGCAGCCAAGGGCTAGCGGGTTACAATGAGCAGTTCTTC. Translation: CASSQGLAGYNEQFF.

The chain has TRBV5-4 and TRBJ1-3, with 7 bases matching TRBD1. Germline loops: CDR1 SGHNT, CDR2 YYREEE (reference sequence). V gave up 6 bases and J gave up 2 bases; unmatched junction bases: 5. The CDR3 spans 14 residues. CDR3 sequence reads: CASTPGGTGNTIYF. The CDR3 region has the DNA TGTGCCAGCACCCCAGGGGGTACTGGAAACACCATATATTTT.

The rearrangement joins TRBV6-6 to TRBJ2-7, with TRBD1 matching over 7 bases. CDR1 MNHNY and CDR2 SVGAGI come from the germline V gene (reference sequence). V trimming: 6 bases; J trimming: 1 base; junction bases outside the gene matches: 3. The CDR3 length is 13 residues. The CDR3 is CASSSGQSYEQYF. CDR3 coding DNA: TGTGCCAGCAGCTCGGGACAGTCCTACGAGCAGTACTTC.

This clone was detected only once. The V gene is TRBV6-6, the J gene TRBJ2-7; D unclear. V lost 3 bases and J lost 2, with 11 bases in between. The germline V gene encodes CDR1 MNHNY and CDR2 SVGAGI (reference sequence). The CDR3 covers 14 residues. This CDR3 is CASSYREGPYEQYF. CDR3 DNA sequence: TGTGCCAGCAGTTATCGAGAAGGCCCCTACGAGCAGTACTTC.

V gene TRBV5-6 combines with J gene TRBJ2-5; tentatively, D is TRBD2 (5 bases). V dropped 2 bases and J dropped 4 bases, with 9 bases sitting between them. Per the germline V gene, CDR1 is SGHDT and CDR2 is YYEEEE. This CDR3 has 13 residues. The CDR3 DNA follows: TGTGCCAGCAGCTTCGAAGGGAGAGAGACCCAGTACTTC. Translated: CASSFEGRETQYF.

The chain combines TRBV7-2 with TRBJ1-5, with D hard to call. Germline V gives CDR1 SGHTA, CDR2 FQGNSA. The CDR3 covers 15 residues. Trimming removed 1 base from V and 0 bases from J, with 7 bases in between. CDR3: CASSLDVISNQPQHF. CDR3 bases: TGTGCCAGCAGCTTAGATGTAATTAGCAATCAGCCCCAGCATTTT. Based on the CDR3 plus reference TRBV7-2 and TRBJ1-5, the full variable domain is GAGVSQSPSNKVTEKGKDVELRCDPISGHTALYWYRQSLGQGLEFLIYFQGNSAPDKSGLPSDRFSAERTGGSVSTLTIQRTQQEDSAVYLCASSLDVISNQPQHFGDGTRLSIL.

The CDR3 here is CASSLGGREADEQFF. Here the CDR3 DNA reads TGTGCCAGCAGCTTAGGAGGCAGGGAGGCGGATGAGCAGTTCTTC. The chain employs TRBV7-2 and TRBJ2-1; D perhaps matches TRBD2 (6 bases). Germline V gene sequence: CDR1 SGHTA, CDR2 FQGNSA. This CDR3 region has 15 residues. V lost 1 base to trimming and J lost 8 bases, with 15 bases between them. The whole variable domain, remainder taken from reference TRBV7-2 and TRBJ2-1, is GAGVSQSPSNKVTEKGKDVELRCDPISGHTALYWYRQSLGQGLEFLIYFQGNSAPDKSGLPSDRFSAERTGGSVSTLTIQRTQQEDSAVYLCASSLGGREADEQFFGPGTRLTVL.

The chain combines TRBV4-2 with TRBJ2-1; no firm D call. Trimming pared 3 bases from V and 1 base from J, leaving 13 bases between. Germline assignment: CDR1 LGHNA and CDR2 YNFKEQ. This CDR3 comprises 16 residues. The CDR3: CASSQAESRSYNEQFF. CDR3 DNA: TGTGCCAGCAGCCAGGCAGAGTCCAGGTCCTACAATGAGCAGTTCTTC.

V and J are TRBV5-6 and TRBJ2-7, with a weak D call TRBD2 (5 bases). Germline-derived CDR1 and CDR2 are SGHDT and YYEEEE. Trimming stripped 0 bases from V and 1 base from J, with 14 bases between. This CDR3 is 16 amino acids long. This CDR3 is CASSLADIANSYEQYF. The CDR3 DNA sequence: TGTGCCAGCAGCTTGGCGGATATAGCGAATTCCTACGAGCAGTACTTC.

The chain has TRBV15 and TRBJ2-3, with TRBD1 identical over 8 bases. The germline CDR1 and CDR2 sequences are LNHNV and YYDKDF (reference sequence). Trimming took 8 bases from V and 2 from J; bases not matched to a gene: 6. The CDR3 has 14 amino acids. Here the CDR3 reads CATGRQGNTDTQYF. CDR3 nucleotides: TGTGCCACCGGAAGACAGGGGAACACAGATACGCAGTATTTT. The complete variable domain, with remaining parts taken from reference TRBV15 and TRBJ2-3, reads DAMVIQNPRYQVTQFGKPVTLSCSQTLNHNVMYWYQQKSSQAPKLLFHYYDKDFNNEADTPDNFQSRRPNTSFCFLDIRSPGLGDTAMYLCATGRQGNTDTQYFGPGTRLTVL.

The rearrangement links TRBV11-3 to TRBJ2-7; D remains ambiguous. The CDR3 has 14 residues. Trimming took 1 base from V and 0 from J, leaving 7 bases between them. From germline, CDR1 is SGHNT and CDR2 YENEEA. Here the CDR3 reads CASSLGGNSYEQYF. In DNA, the CDR3 is TGTGCCAGCAGCTTAGGCGGCAACTCCTACGAGCAGTACTTC.

The chain carries TRBV27 and TRBJ2-7; tentatively, D is TRBD1 (6 bases). Germline loops: CDR1 MNHEY, CDR2 SMNVEV (reference sequence). V was shortened by 6 bases and J by 2 bases, with 23 bases between the two germline ends. This CDR3 region has 17 residues. The CDR3, as DNA: TGTGCCAGCAGCCCCAAAGATATGACAGGTCGGCCCTACGAGCAGTACTTC. Protein: CASSPKDMTGRPYEQYF.

The V call is TRBV5-1, the J call TRBJ2-3; D gene unclear. The CDR3 is 13 residues long. V was cut by 2 bases and J by 4 bases, with 8 bases left in between. Germline V gene lookup returns CDR1 SGHRS and CDR2 YFSETQ. The CDR3 loop is CASSFGLPDTQYF. CDR3 bases: TGCGCCAGCAGCTTTGGCCTGCCAGATACGCAGTATTTT.

The chain combines TRBV30 with TRBJ2-7; 8 nucleotides match TRBD1. The V gene's germline CDR1 is GTSNPN and CDR2 SVGIG (reference sequence). The trim removed 5 bases at V and 6 bases at J, leaving 9 bases unmatched. The CDR3 sequence is 13 residues long. CDR3 loop: CAWGQGFNSEQYF. The CDR3 nucleotides read TGTGCCTGGGGACAGGGTTTTAATTCCGAGCAGTACTTC.